The 12 T cell receptor beta chains below all came from one sample that was sequenced in a study of early stage breast cancer tumors. The repertoire was sequenced with immunoSEQ multiplex PCR; TCRdb's copy has only in-frame clones and lacks some. The sample carries 20,000 to 25,000 clones, about 75% recorded once. Source material: blood. These receptors originate from a person between 60 and 70 years old with breast cancer.

This clone was seen a single time. The J gene is TRBJ2-5, the V gene TRBV5-1, with 12 bases lining up with TRBD1. This CDR3 contains 15 residues. Germline V gene data show CDR1 as SGHRS and CDR2 as YFSETQ. The V segment lost 4 bases and the J segment 5 bases; nucleotides outside the gene matches: 6. CDR3 nucleotides: TGCGCCAGCAGCACCGGGACAGGGGGCCAGGAGACCCAGTACTTC. It codes for CASSTGTGGQETQYF.

This chain uses TRBV5-1 with TRBJ1-1, with D maybe TRBD1 (6 bases). V was pared by 4 bases and J by 2 bases, with 15 bases between. This CDR3 region has 15 residues. Looked up from germline, CDR1 is SGHRS and CDR2 is YFSETQ. In nucleotides, the CDR3 is TGCGCCAGCAGCGGAACAGGGACACGAAACACTGAAGCTTTCTTT. This sequence encodes CASSGTGTRNTEAFF.

The rearrangement links TRBV6-1 to TRBJ1-1; no reliable D call. Trimming removed 4 bases from V and 4 bases from J, with 16 bases in between. The CDR3 extends over 15 amino acids. Germline CDR1 MNHNS, CDR2 SASEGT. This CDR3 is CASSANSNRGTEAFF. The CDR3 DNA sequence: TGTGCCAGCAGTGCTAACAGCAACCGGGGCACTGAAGCTTTCTTT.

The rearrangement joins TRBV2 to TRBJ1-3; no clear D. The germline V gene has CDR1 SNHLY and CDR2 FYNNEI. The CDR3 has 13 amino acids. The V and J ends lost 4 bases and 0 bases respectively, with 4 bases between them. CDR3 protein: CASSVSSGNTIYF. The CDR3 nucleotides are TGTGCCAGCAGTGTCAGCTCTGGAAACACCATATATTTT.

The genes are TRBV15 and TRBJ2-2; D is unresolved. CDR1 is LNHNV, CDR2 YYDKDF, per germline (reference sequence). The CDR3 is made up of 15 amino acids. Trimming stripped 3 bases from V and 3 bases from J, with 11 bases between. DNA of the CDR3: TGTGCCACCAGCAGTCCGGGCCAACACACCGGGGAGCTGTTTTTT. Translated: CATSSPGQHTGELFF.

The chain joins TRBV19 to TRBJ2-2; TRBD1 aligns across 10 bases. CDR1 and CDR2 from the germline V gene are LNHDA and SQIVND (reference sequence). This CDR3 contains 15 residues. V dropped 10 bases and J dropped 7; count of bases not matched to a gene: 12. The CDR3 here is CATKTGTGVVGELFF. The DNA for the CDR3 is TGTGCCACCAAAACCGGGACAGGGGTTGTCGGGGAGCTGTTTTTT.

The chain couples TRBV7-9 to TRBJ1-1; no definite D call. This CDR3 comprises 13 residues. The germline CDR1 and CDR2 sequences are SEHNR and FQNEAQ (reference sequence). Trimming removed 5 bases from V and 0 bases from J, with 7 bases in between. The CDR3 protein is CASSRGVNTEAFF. Written as DNA, the CDR3 is TGTGCCAGCAGCCGGGGAGTGAACACTGAAGCTTTCTTT.

This clone was seen only a few times. V gene TRBV30 combines with J gene TRBJ1-5; 7 bases match TRBD1. This CDR3 region has 14 residues. In germline, CDR1 is GTSNPN, CDR2 SVGIG (reference sequence). The ends lost 5 bases at V and 4 bases at J; junction bases unmatched: 8. CDR3 amino acids: CAWARDSSNQPQHF. DNA of the CDR3: TGTGCCTGGGCTCGGGACAGCTCAAATCAGCCCCAGCATTTT.

The chain uses TRBV7-3 and TRBJ2-1; 10 bases fit TRBD2. The CDR3 sequence is 16 residues long. V trimming: 5 bases; J trimming: 10 bases; junction bases outside the gene matches: 14. CDR1 is SGHTA, CDR2 FQGTGA, per germline. CDR3 sequence (DNA): TGTGCCAGCAGCCTACTCGGGCTAGCGGGAGCGGGGGAGCAGTTCTTC. This gives the protein CASSLLGLAGAGEQFF.

The rearrangement links TRBV5-4 to TRBJ2-1; 8 bases agree with TRBD1. The CDR3 length is 15 residues. The junction had 7 bases not matched to a gene; V was cut back by 6 bases and J by 2 bases. CDR1 SGHNT and CDR2 YYREEE come from the germline V gene (reference sequence). The CDR3 bases are TGTGCCAGCACCCCCGGGACAGGAGCCTACAATGAGCAGTTCTTC. This codes for CASTPGTGAYNEQFF.

V and J are TRBV29-1 and TRBJ2-3, with D hard to call. The germline V gene has CDR1 SQVTM and CDR2 ANQGSEA. Trimming removed 6 bases from V and 3 bases from J, with 10 bases in between. This CDR3 has 12 residues. CDR3 residues: CSVTDGTDTQYF. The CDR3 DNA sequence: TGCAGCGTGACTGACGGAACAGATACGCAGTATTTT.

This chain links TRBV6-5 with TRBJ1-5, with D perhaps matching TRBD1 (5 bases). Per germline, CDR1 MNHEY and CDR2 SVGAGI. CDR3 length equals 15 residues. Trimming took off 3 bases at V and 7 bases at J, with 16 bases between the two ends. The CDR3 DNA follows: TGTGCCAGCAGTTATTATTATGGGGGTATCCAGCCCCAGCATTTT. Residues: CASSYYYGGIQPQHF.